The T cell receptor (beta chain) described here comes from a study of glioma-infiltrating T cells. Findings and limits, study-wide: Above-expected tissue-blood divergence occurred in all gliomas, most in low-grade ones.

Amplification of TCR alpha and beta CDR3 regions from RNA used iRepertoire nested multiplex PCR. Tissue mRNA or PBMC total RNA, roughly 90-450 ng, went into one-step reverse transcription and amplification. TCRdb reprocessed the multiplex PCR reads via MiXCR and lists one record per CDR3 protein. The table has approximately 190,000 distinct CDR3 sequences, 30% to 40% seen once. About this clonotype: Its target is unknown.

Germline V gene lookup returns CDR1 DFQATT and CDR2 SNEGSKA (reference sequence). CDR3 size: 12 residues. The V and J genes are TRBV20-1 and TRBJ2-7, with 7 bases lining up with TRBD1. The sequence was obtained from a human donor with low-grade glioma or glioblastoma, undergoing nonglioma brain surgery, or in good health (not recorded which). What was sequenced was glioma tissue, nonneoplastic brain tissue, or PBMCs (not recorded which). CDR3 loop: CRGQTSTYEQYF. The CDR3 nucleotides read TGCAGGGGACAGACCTCAACCTACGAGCAGTACTTC.